This is a list of T cell receptor beta chains from one sample in a study of OX40 agonist ivuxolimab in advanced cancers. Some clones are missing from TCRdb's copy, which holds only in-frame ones; the method was immunoSEQ multiplex PCR. This table holds about 83,000 clones, roughly 93% found once. The sequenced sample was CD4+ or CD8+ T cells sorted from blood, obtained in a trial of the OX40 agonist ivuxolimab. The receptor source for this set is an adult with an advanced solid tumor such as melanoma, head and neck, liver or kidney cancer. Both conserved end residues are part of each CDR3. Fields, in order: clone size, V gene, D gene, CDR3 length, J gene, CDR3 protein, CDR3 DNA. The D gene is left open where the match is weak. Clone size is stated in some rows and not others, as once, few, many or a class when expanded.

.	TRBV5-1	TRBD1	14	TRBJ1-4	CASSLVGQDGKLFF	TGCGCCAGCAGCTTGGTAGGACAGGACGGAAAACTGTTTTTT
.	TRBV15	TRBD1	15	TRBJ2-1	CATSIGTEAYNEQFF	TGTGCCACCAGCATCGGGACAGAGGCCTACAATGAGCAGTTCTTC
few	TRBV7-2	.	14	TRBJ2-7	CASSLAGWGYEQYF	TGTGCCAGCAGCTTAGCGGGGTGGGGGTACGAGCAGTACTTC
.	TRBV19	TRBD1	14	TRBJ2-7	CASSQGSGTGSLYF	TGTGCCAGTAGTCAGGGATCCGGGACAGGGAGTCTGTACTTC
.	TRBV28	.	12	TRBJ1-4	CAGRSENEKLFF	TGTGCCGGAAGGTCCGAGAATGAAAAACTGTTTTTT
.	TRBV6-1	TRBD2	15	TRBJ2-1	CASSDLGGLAGEQFF	TGTGCCAGCAGTGATCTCGGGGGACTAGCGGGGGAGCAGTTCTTC
.	TRBV5-1	TRBD1	14	TRBJ1-1	CASSGTGGITEAFF	TGCGCCAGCAGCGGGACAGGGGGCATCACTGAAGCTTTCTTT
.	TRBV19	.	14	TRBJ2-3	CASSTDERTDTQYF	TGTGCCAGTAGTACCGACGAGCGCACAGATACGCAGTATTTT
.	TRBV30	.	14	TRBJ2-3	CAWSQSMMADTQYF	TGTGCCTGGAGTCAGTCGATGATGGCAGATACGCAGTATTTT
.	TRBV28	TRBD2	13	TRBJ2-3	CASGEGRSDTQYF	TGTGCCAGCGGGGAGGGGAGGTCAGATACGCAGTATTTT